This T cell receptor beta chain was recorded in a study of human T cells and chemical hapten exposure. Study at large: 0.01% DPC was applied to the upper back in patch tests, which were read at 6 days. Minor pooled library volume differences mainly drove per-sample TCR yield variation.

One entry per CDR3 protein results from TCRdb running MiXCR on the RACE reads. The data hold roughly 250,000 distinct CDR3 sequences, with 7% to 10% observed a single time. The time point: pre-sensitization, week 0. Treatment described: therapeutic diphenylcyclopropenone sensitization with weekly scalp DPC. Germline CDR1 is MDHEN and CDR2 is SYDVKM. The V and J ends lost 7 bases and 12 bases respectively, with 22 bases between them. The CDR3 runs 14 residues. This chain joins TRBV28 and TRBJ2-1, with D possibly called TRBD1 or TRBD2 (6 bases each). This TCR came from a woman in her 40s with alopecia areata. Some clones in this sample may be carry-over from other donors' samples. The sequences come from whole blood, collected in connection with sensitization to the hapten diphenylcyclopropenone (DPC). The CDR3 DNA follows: TGTGCCAGCATCACCGGGACAAGCGCCGGGGGGCAGTTCTTC. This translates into CASITGTSAGGQFF.